One sample yielded the 6 T cell receptor beta chains listed below, sequenced in a study of cytomegalovirus exposure and HLA in healthy donors. Data came from immunoSEQ multiplex PCR; TCRdb stores just in-frame clones and leaves some out. The table records about 110,000 clones, 88% of them present only once. The sequenced material came from PBMCs. The source of these receptors is a young woman in good health and CMV-seronegative.

The chain recombines TRBV7-2 with TRBJ1-4, with D possibly TRBD1 on 6 matching bases. V was trimmed by 4 bases and J by 8 bases, leaving 17 bases between them. The germline V gene has CDR1 SGHTA and CDR2 FQGNSA. This CDR3 spans 15 amino acids. This CDR3 is CASSSGYRVREKLFF. CDR3 nucleotide sequence: TGTGCCAGCAGCTCTGGGTACAGGGTTAGGGAAAAACTGTTTTTT.

The rearrangement joins TRBV5-1 to TRBJ2-5; TRBD1 matches at 9 bases. Germline assignment: CDR1 SGHRS and CDR2 YFSETQ. The CDR3 runs 15 residues. Unmatched junction bases numbered 7, after V lost 0 bases and J lost 7 bases. The CDR3 loop reads CASSLASTGGVTQYF. The CDR3 DNA reads TGCGCCAGCAGCTTGGCCTCGACAGGGGGGGTGACCCAGTACTTC.

The chain is built from TRBV4-3 and TRBJ1-2, with 12 bases identical to TRBD1. Unmatched junction bases numbered 12, after V lost 0 bases and J lost 4 bases. Per the germline V gene, CDR1 is LGHNA and CDR2 is YSLEER. The length of the CDR3 is 19 residues. The CDR3 coding sequence is TGCGCCAGCAGCCAAGAAAAAGGGACAGGGGGCCTCTTAATCTATGGCTACACCTTC. Its translation: CASSQEKGTGGLLIYGYTF.

V and J are TRBV6-5 and TRBJ2-7; 9 nucleotides agree with TRBD1. The CDR3 is 15 residues long. Germline V gene data show CDR1 as MNHEY and CDR2 as SVGAGI. Losses at the gene ends were 9 bases for V and 2 bases for J; bases not matched to a gene: 11. CDR3 bases: TGTGCCAGTACAACCGGGACAGGGATTACCTACGAGCAGTACTTC. It is translated as CASTTGTGITYEQYF.

The V gene is TRBV28, the J gene TRBJ2-5, with 7 bases lining up with TRBD2. Trimming removed 8 bases from V and 5 bases from J; junction bases left unmatched: 8. CDR1 is MDHEN, CDR2 SYDVKM, per germline. The CDR3 runs to 13 residues. The CDR3 region is CASRGGATETQYF. CDR3 coding DNA: TGTGCCAGCCGGGGAGGGGCCACGGAGACCCAGTACTTC.

The genes are TRBV21-1 and TRBJ1-2; TRBD1 is the table's D call and was not checked against the DNA. TRBV21-1 is marked as a pseudogene. The CDR3 spans 17 residues. CDR3 region: CASSIQTGTASRNGYTF. CDR3 nucleotides: TGTGCCAGCAGCATTCAGACAGGGACGGCCTCGCGAAATGGCTACACCTTC.